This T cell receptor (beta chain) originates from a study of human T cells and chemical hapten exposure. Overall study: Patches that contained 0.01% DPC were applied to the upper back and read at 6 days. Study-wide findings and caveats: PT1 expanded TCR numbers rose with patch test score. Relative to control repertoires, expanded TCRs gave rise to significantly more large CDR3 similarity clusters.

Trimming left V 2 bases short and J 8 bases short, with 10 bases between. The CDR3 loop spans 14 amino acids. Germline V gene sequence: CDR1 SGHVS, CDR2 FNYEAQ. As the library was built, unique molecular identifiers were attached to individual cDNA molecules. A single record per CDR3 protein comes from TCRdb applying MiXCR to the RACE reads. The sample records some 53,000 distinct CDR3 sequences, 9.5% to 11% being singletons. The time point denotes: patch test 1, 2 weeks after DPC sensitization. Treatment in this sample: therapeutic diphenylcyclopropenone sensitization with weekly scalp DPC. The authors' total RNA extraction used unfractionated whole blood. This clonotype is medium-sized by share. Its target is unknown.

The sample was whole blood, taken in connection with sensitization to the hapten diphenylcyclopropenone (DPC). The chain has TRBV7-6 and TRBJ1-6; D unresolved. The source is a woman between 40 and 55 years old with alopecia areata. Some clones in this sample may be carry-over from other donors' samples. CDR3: CASSLSSGDSPLHF. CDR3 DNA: TGTGCCAGCAGCTTAAGCAGTGGTGATTCACCCCTCCACTTT.